This paragraph covers one TCR beta chain sequence. The record originates from a study of technical replicates of blood from several donors. Data came from immunoSEQ multiplex PCR; TCRdb stores just in-frame clones and leaves some out. The table includes tens of thousands of clones, approximately 91% detected once. CDR1 SGHTA and CDR2 FQGNSA come from the germline V gene. This CDR3 region has 15 residues. The ends were cut back, 3 bases at V and 4 bases at J, with 15 bases in the middle. The rearrangement joins TRBV7-2 to TRBJ1-2; possibly TRBD1 for D (5 bases). Input material: PBMCs. This receptor was taken from a human donor in good health. Some clones in this sample may be carry-over from other donors' samples. DNA for the CDR3: TGTGCCAGCAGCTTCCGCGACGGGGGAGTCTATGGCTACACCTTC. Protein product: CASSFRDGGVYGYTF.